Shown below are 22 T cell receptor beta chains from a single sample sequenced in a study of OX40 agonist ivuxolimab in advanced cancers. Using immunoSEQ multiplex PCR, the repertoire was profiled, and TCRdb retains in-frame clones only, with some absent. The sample carries more than 80,000 clones, around 90% recorded once. The material sequenced was CD4+ or CD8+ T cells sorted from blood, taken in a trial of the OX40 agonist ivuxolimab. The source of these receptors is an adult with an advanced solid tumor such as melanoma, head and neck, liver or kidney cancer.

The rearrangement uses TRBV12-2 and TRBJ1-5; the DNA was not compared with TRBD1, the D call given in the table. TRBV12-2 counts as a pseudogene. This CDR3 has 18 residues. The DNA for the CDR3 is TGTGCAAGTCGCTCCCAACCACCGACACTCGGTAGCAATCAGCCCCAGCATTTT. Protein: CASRSQPPTLGSNQPQHF.

The CDR3 DNA reads as TGCGCCAGCAGCTCCGGGACAGACTCCTACGAGCAGTACTTC. Translated, it gives CASSSGTDSYEQYF. The chain uses TRBV5-1 and TRBJ2-7, with 7 bases matching TRBD1. V lost 3 bases to trimming and J lost 0 bases; unmatched junction nucleotides: 3. CDR3 length equals 14 residues. Germline assignment: CDR1 SGHRS and CDR2 YFSETQ.

This clone occurred once. The chain has TRBV7-9 and TRBJ2-3, with 8 bases that match TRBD2. V lost 0 bases to trimming and J lost 2 bases; unmatched junction nucleotides: 7. The germline CDR1 and CDR2 sequences are SEHNR and FQNEAQ (reference sequence). The CDR3 is 17 residues long. DNA of the CDR3: TGTGCCAGCAGCTTAGCGGGACTAGGGGGGGTCACAGATACGCAGTATTTT. It translates to CASSLAGLGGVTDTQYF.

This clone was counted a single time. J is TRBJ1-2 and V is TRBV29-1; D remains ambiguous. Per the germline V gene, CDR1 is SQVTM and CDR2 is ANQGSEA. This CDR3 spans 12 amino acids. Trimming cost V 3 bases and J 8 bases, with 13 bases left between them. The CDR3 loop reads CSVDSTYAGYTF. In DNA, the CDR3 is TGCAGCGTTGATTCCACTTACGCGGGCTACACCTTC.

The chain has TRBV7-3 and TRBJ2-2; D ambiguous. The V end was cut by 3 bases, the J end by 8 bases, with 13 bases between. CDR3 size: 14 residues. The germline V gene has CDR1 SGHTA and CDR2 FQGTGA. CDR3 protein: CASSFFPAEGELFF. The CDR3 bases are TGTGCCAGCAGCTTTTTCCCCGCTGAAGGGGAGCTGTTTTTT.

V is TRBV4-1 and J is TRBJ2-7, with 7 bases aligning to TRBD1. The CDR3 consists of 14 residues. Germline assignment: CDR1 MGHRA and CDR2 YSYEKL. The ends lost 5 bases at V and 3 bases at J; junction bases unmatched: 7. The CDR3 DNA reads TGCGCCAGCAGCGAGGGACAGCTTAACTACGAGCAGTACTTC. This gives the protein CASSEGQLNYEQYF.

The chain couples TRBV28 to TRBJ2-3, with D hard to call. Germline CDR1 reads MDHEN; CDR2 reads SYDVKM. The V gene lost 5 bases and the J gene lost 6 bases, with 12 bases spanning the gap. CDR3 length: 13 residues. The CDR3 coding sequence is TGTGCCAGCAGTCCGACGGTGGCGGATACGCAGTATTTT. Encoded protein: CASSPTVADTQYF.

The rearrangement links TRBV7-9 to TRBJ2-2; 15 bases fit TRBD2. The germline V gene encodes CDR1 SEHNR and CDR2 FQNEAQ (reference sequence). Trimming at V came to 11 bases and at J to 6 bases, leaving 13 bases not matched to a gene. This CDR3 comprises 17 residues. CDR3 amino acids: CAVPFAGLAGGPGELFF. CDR3 in DNA: TGTGCCGTCCCATTTGCGGGACTAGCGGGAGGACCCGGGGAGCTGTTTTTT. The variable domain in full, with the rest retrieved from reference TRBV7-9 and TRBJ2-2, is DTGVSQNPRHKITKRGQNVTFRCDPISEHNRLYWYRQTLGQGPEFLTYFQNEAQLEKSRLLSDRFSAERPKGSFSTLEIQRTEQGDSAMYLCAVPFAGLAGGPGELFFGEGSRLTVL.

CDR3 protein: CASKGGVTEAFF. CDR3 nucleotides: TGTGCCAGCAAGGGAGGGGTTACTGAAGCTTTCTTT. The rearrangement joins TRBV2 to TRBJ1-1, with D possibly matching TRBD1 (5 bases). Germline CDR1 and CDR2: SNHLY and FYNNEI. Trimming removed 7 bases from V and 5 bases from J, with 11 bases in between. CDR3 length: 12 residues.

The V and J genes are TRBV6-5 and TRBJ2-2; D is undetermined. Trimming removed 2 bases from V and 5 bases from J, with 3 bases in between. The CDR3 extends over 12 amino acids. Germline loops: CDR1 MNHEY, CDR2 SVGAGI. CDR3 in DNA: TGTGCCAGCAGTTACGGAACCGGGGAGCTGTTTTTT. The encoded protein is CASSYGTGELFF.

The rearrangement uses TRBV7-9 and TRBJ2-3, with 7 positions matching TRBD2. Looked up from germline, CDR1 is SEHNR and CDR2 is FQNEAQ (reference sequence). V was pared by 3 bases and J by 4 bases, with 4 bases of the junction left unmatched. The CDR3 has 14 residues. The CDR3 is CASSFLGGADTQYF. CDR3 nucleotides: TGTGCCAGCAGCTTTTTGGGAGGGGCAGATACGCAGTATTTT.

J is TRBJ1-1 and V is TRBV18, with D possibly matching TRBD1 (6 bases). The length of the CDR3 is 16 residues. The V gene's germline CDR1 is KGHSH and CDR2 LQKENI. Trimming took 6 bases from V and 5 from J, leaving 22 bases between them. CDR3 sequence reads: CASSPDLTGKVTEAFF. The CDR3, as DNA: TGTGCCAGCTCCCCCGACCTAACAGGGAAGGTAACTGAAGCTTTCTTT.

V usage is TRBV19 and J usage is TRBJ2-7; TRBD1 aligns across 12 bases. CDR1 is LNHDA and CDR2 is SQIVND in the germline V gene (reference sequence). The CDR3 spans 18 residues. Losses at the gene ends were 4 bases for V and 3 bases for J; bases not matched to a gene: 13. The CDR3 region has the DNA TGTGCCAGTAGTACCAGAGTGGGACAGGGGGCAAATTTCTACGAGCAGTACTTC. Translation gives CASSTRVGQGANFYEQYF.

The chain recombines TRBV13 with TRBJ2-7; D is unresolved. The CDR3 runs to 14 residues. Trimming took 0 bases from V and 2 from J, leaving 8 bases between them. Germline CDR1 reads PRHDT; CDR2 reads FYEKMQ (reference sequence). The CDR3 protein is CASSLGVTAYEQYF. The CDR3 DNA is TGTGCCAGCAGCTTAGGTGTTACGGCCTACGAGCAGTACTTC.

The chain employs TRBV30 and TRBJ2-3, with unresolved D. CDR1 and CDR2 from the germline V gene are GTSNPN and SVGIG (reference sequence). The CDR3 consists of 13 residues. Trimming removed 2 bases from V and 4 bases from J, with 10 bases in between. For the CDR3, the DNA is TGTGCCTGGAGTCCCATTATAGCAGATACGCAGTATTTT. It specifies CAWSPIIADTQYF.

This chain connects TRBV2 to TRBJ2-7, with D tentatively TRBD2 (6 bases). This CDR3 region has 10 residues. Trimming left V 11 bases short and J 6 bases short, with 11 bases between. The germline CDR1 and CDR2 sequences are SNHLY and FYNNEI. The CDR3 region is CAARGGEQYF. CDR3 DNA: TGTGCCGCCCGGGGAGGCGAGCAGTACTTC.

The genes are TRBV27 and TRBJ2-7; D tentatively fits TRBD1 or TRBD2 (7 bases each). The CDR3 loop spans 13 amino acids. Trimming cost V 3 bases and J 6 bases, with 12 bases left between them. CDR1 and CDR2 (germline): MNHEY, SMNVEV (reference sequence). The CDR3 region is CASSLQGGSEQYF. CDR3 in DNA: TGTGCCAGCAGTTTGCAGGGGGGGAGCGAGCAGTACTTC.

The V gene is TRBV7-2, the J gene TRBJ1-5; D is uncertain. The V and J ends lost 0 bases and 0 bases respectively, with 6 bases between them. The CDR3 covers 15 residues. Germline CDR1 is SGHTA and CDR2 is FQGNSA. The CDR3 loop reads CASSLAVGSNQPQHF. The CDR3 coding sequence is TGTGCCAGCAGCTTAGCGGTCGGTAGCAATCAGCCCCAGCATTTT.

The chain joins TRBV28 to TRBJ2-5, with TRBD1 matching over 8 bases. The closer fit of TRBJ2-7 to the DNA end suggests the J call may be wrong. The CDR3 sequence is 13 residues long. CDR1 MDHEN and CDR2 SYDVKM come from the germline V gene. CDR3: CASRDRGSYEQYF. CDR3 bases: TGTGCCAGCAGAGACAGGGGATCCTACGAGCAGTACTTC.

This rearrangement joins TRBV19 to TRBJ2-2; the D gene is possibly TRBD1 (5 bases). Deletions cut 1 base from V and 7 bases from J, with 10 bases between. The CDR3 is 14 amino acids. In germline, CDR1 is LNHDA, CDR2 SQIVND (reference sequence). CDR3 nucleotides: TGTGCCAGTAGTATAGGGGGCTGGAACGGGGAGCTGTTTTTT. It translates to CASSIGGWNGELFF. Variable domain in full (rest from reference TRBV19 and TRBJ2-2): DGGITQSPKYLFRKEGQNVTLSCEQNLNHDAMYWYRQDPGQGLRLIYYSQIVNDFQKGDIAEGYSVSREKKESFPLTVTSAQKNPTAFYLCASSIGGWNGELFFGEGSRLTVL.

V usage is TRBV9 and J usage is TRBJ2-2; D is tentatively TRBD1 or TRBD2 (6 bases each). V dropped 2 bases and J dropped 8 bases, with 16 bases sitting between them. The CDR3 sequence is 15 residues long. Germline CDR1 and CDR2: SGDLS and YYNGEE. Here the CDR3 DNA reads TGTGCCAGCAGCGTGGGGGCTAGCGAGTCAGGGGAGCTGTTTTTT. Protein product: CASSVGASESGELFF.

CDR3 residues: CASSGTSGRADTQYF. CDR3 nucleotides: TGTGCCAGCAGTGGGACTAGCGGGAGGGCAGATACGCAGTATTTT. V gene TRBV6-1 combines with J gene TRBJ2-3; 15 bases match TRBD2. CDR3 size: 15 residues. V shed 4 bases, J shed 4 bases, and the junction held 0 bases outside the gene matches. From germline, CDR1 is MNHNS and CDR2 SASEGT.